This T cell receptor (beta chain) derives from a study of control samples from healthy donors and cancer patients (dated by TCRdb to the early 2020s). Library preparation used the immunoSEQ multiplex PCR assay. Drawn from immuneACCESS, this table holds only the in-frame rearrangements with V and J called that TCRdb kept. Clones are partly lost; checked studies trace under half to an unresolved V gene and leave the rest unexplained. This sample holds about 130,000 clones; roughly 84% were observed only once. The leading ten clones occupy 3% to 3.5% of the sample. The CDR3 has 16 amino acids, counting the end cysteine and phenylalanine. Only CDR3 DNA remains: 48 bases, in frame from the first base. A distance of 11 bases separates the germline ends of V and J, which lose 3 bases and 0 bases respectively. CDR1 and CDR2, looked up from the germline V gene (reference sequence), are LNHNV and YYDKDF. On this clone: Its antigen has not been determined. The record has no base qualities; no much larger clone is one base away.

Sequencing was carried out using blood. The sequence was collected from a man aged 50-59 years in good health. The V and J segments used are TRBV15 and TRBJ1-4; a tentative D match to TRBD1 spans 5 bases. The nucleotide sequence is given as TGTGCCACCAGCAGGGCCCGGGGGGCAACTAATGAAAAACTGTTTTTT. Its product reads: CATSRARGATNEKLFF.